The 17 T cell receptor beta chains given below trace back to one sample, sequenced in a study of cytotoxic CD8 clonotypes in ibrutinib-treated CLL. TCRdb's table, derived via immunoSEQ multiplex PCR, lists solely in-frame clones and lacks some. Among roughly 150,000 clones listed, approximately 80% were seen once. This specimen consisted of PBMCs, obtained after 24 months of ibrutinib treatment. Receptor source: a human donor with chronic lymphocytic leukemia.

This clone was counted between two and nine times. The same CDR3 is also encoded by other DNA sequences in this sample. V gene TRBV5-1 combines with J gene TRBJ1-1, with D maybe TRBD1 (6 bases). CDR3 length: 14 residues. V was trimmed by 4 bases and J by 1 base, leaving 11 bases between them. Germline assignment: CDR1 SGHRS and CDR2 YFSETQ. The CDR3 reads CASSLRDTNTEAFF. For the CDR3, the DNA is TGCGCCAGCAGCCTCCGGGACACGAACACTGAAGCTTTCTTT.

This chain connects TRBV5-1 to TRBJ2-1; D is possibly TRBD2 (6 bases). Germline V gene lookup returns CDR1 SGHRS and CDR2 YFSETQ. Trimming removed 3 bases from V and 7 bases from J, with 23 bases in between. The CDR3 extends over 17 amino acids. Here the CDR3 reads CASSYTRGSGMRNEQFF. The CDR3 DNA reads TGCGCCAGCAGCTACACCCGGGGTAGCGGCATGAGGAATGAGCAGTTCTTC. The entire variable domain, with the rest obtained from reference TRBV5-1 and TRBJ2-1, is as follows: KAGVTQTPRYLIKTRGQQVTLSCSPISGHRSVSWYQQTPGQGLQFLFEYFSETQRNKGNFPGRFSGRQFSNSRSEMNVSTLELGDSALYLCASSYTRGSGMRNEQFFGPGTRLTVL.

The CDR3 bases are TGTGCCAGCAGTTACCCCCGGGACAGGGTCAGCTACGAGCAGTACTTC. This sequence encodes CASSYPRDRVSYEQYF. The chain joins TRBV2 to TRBJ2-7, with TRBD1 matching 9 bases. The CDR3 extends over 16 amino acids. Trimming cost V 5 bases and J 3 bases; bases outside gene matches: 11. CDR1 and CDR2 from the germline V gene are SNHLY and FYNNEI.

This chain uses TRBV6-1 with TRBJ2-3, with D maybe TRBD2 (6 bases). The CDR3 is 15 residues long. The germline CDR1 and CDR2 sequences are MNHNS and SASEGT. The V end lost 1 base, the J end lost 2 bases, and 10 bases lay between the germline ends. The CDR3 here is CASSEGWGLTDTQYF. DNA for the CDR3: TGTGCCAGCAGTGAAGGGTGGGGACTCACAGATACGCAGTATTTT.

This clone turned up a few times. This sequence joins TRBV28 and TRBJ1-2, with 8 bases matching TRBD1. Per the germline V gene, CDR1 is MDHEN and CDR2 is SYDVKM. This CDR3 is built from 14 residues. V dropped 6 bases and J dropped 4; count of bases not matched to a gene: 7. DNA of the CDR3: TGTGCCAGCAGGGAGGACAGGGCGGGCTATGGCTACACCTTC. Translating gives CASREDRAGYGYTF.

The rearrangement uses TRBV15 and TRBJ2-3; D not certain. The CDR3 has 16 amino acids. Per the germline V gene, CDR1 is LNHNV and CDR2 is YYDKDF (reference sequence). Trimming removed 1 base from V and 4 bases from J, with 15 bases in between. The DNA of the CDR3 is TGTGCCACCAGCAGAGTCGGTGCAATTGGGGCAGATACGCAGTATTTT. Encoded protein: CATSRVGAIGADTQYF.

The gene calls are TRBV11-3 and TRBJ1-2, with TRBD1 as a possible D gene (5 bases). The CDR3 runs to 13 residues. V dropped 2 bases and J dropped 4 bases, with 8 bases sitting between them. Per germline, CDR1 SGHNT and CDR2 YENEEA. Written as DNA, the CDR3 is TGTGCCAGCAGCTTACAGGGACCCTATGGCTACACCTTC. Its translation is CASSLQGPYGYTF.

CDR3 residues: CASSYTLTQETQYF. CDR3 in DNA: TGCGCCAGCAGTTATACCCTTACCCAAGAGACCCAGTACTTC. The rearrangement links TRBV10-2 to TRBJ2-5, with D hard to call. This CDR3 comprises 14 residues. Looked up from germline, CDR1 is WSHSY and CDR2 is SAAADI. The ends were cut back, 5 bases at V and 1 base at J, with 11 bases in the middle.

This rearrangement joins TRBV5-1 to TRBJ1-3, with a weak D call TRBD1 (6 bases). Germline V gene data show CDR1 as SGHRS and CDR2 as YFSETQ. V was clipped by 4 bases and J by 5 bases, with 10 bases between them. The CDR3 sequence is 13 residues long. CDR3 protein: CASSGDIRNTIYF. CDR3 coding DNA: TGCGCCAGCAGCGGGGACATCAGAAACACCATATATTTT.

CDR3 DNA sequence: TGTGCCAGCAGCTTAGGGGGGAGCGGGAGTGCAGATACGCAGTATTTT. Its translation is CASSLGGSGSADTQYF. The V call is TRBV11-2, the J call TRBJ2-3; 8 nucleotides align to TRBD2. The CDR3 loop spans 16 amino acids. Germline V gene data show CDR1 as SGHAT and CDR2 as FQNNGV. V dropped 1 base and J dropped 4; count of bases not matched to a gene: 7.

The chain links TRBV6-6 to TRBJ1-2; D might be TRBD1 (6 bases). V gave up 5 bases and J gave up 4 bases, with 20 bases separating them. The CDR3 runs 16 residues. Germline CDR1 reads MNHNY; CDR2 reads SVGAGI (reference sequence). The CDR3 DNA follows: TGTGCCAGCAGTACCGACAGGCTACCCGACCCCTATGGCTACACCTTC. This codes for CASSTDRLPDPYGYTF.

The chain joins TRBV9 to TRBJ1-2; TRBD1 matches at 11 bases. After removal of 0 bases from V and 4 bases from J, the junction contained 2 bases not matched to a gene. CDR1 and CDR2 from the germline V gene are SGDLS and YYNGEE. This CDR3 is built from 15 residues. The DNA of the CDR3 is TGTGCCAGCAGCGTAGGGGGACAGGGGGTCTATGGCTACACCTTC. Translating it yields CASSVGGQGVYGYTF.

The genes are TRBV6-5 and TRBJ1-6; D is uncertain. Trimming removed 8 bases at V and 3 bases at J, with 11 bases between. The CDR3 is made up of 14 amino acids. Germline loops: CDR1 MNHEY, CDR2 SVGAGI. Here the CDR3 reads CASRGRHYNSPLHF. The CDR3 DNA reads TGTGCCAGCCGAGGCCGTCACTATAATTCACCCCTCCACTTT.

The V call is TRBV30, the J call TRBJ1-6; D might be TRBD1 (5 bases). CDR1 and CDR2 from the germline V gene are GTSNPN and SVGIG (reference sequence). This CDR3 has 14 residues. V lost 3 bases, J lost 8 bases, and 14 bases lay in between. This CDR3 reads CAWSLTGVDSPLHF. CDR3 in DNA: TGTGCCTGGAGCCTTACGGGGGTAGATTCACCCCTCCACTTT.

DNA for the CDR3: TGTGCCTGGAGTACGGGACAGCCTAATGAAAAACTGTTTTTT. Translated: CAWSTGQPNEKLFF. The chain links TRBV30 to TRBJ1-4; 7 nucleotides match TRBD1. The CDR3 consists of 14 residues. Trimming at V came to 2 bases and at J to 3 bases, leaving 3 bases not matched to a gene. CDR1 and CDR2 (germline): GTSNPN, SVGIG (reference sequence). Full variable domain (outside the CDR3, taken from reference TRBV30 and TRBJ1-4): SQTIHQWPATLVQPVGSPLSLECTVEGTSNPNLYWYRQAAGRGLQLLFYSVGIGQISSEVPQNLSASRPQDRQFILSSKKLLLSDSGFYLCAWSTGQPNEKLFFGSGTQLSVL.

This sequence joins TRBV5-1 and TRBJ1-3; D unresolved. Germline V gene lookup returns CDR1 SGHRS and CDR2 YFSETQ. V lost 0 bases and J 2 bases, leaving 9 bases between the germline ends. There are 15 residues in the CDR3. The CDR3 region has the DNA TGCGCCAGCAGCTTGGATGCAGCCACTGGAAACACCATATATTTT. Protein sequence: CASSLDAATGNTIYF.

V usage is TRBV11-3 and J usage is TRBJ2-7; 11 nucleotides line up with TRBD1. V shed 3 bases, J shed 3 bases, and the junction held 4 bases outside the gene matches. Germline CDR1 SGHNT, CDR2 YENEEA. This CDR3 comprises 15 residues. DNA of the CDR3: TGTGCCAGCAGCTTGAGGGGGACAGGGGGCTACGAGCAGTACTTC. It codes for CASSLRGTGGYEQYF.